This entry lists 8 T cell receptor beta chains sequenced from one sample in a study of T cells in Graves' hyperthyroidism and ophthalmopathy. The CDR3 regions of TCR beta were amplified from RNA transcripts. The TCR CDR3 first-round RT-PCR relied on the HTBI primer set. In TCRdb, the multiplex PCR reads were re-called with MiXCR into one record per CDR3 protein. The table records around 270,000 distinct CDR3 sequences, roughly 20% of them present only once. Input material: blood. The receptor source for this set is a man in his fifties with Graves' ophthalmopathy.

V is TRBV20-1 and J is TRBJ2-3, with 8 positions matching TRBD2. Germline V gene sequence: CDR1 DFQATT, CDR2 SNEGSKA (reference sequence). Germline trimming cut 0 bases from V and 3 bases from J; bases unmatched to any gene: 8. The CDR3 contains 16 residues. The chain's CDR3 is CSARDRAGDATDTQYF. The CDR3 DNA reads TGCAGTGCTAGAGATCGAGCGGGAGATGCGACAGATACGCAGTATTTT.

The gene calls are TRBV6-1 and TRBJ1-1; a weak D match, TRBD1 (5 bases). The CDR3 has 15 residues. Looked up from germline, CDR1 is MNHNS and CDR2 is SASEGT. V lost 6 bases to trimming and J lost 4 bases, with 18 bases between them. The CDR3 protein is CASSPTVGEFTEAFF. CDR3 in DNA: TGTGCCAGCAGCCCCACGGTGGGGGAGTTCACTGAAGCTTTCTTT.

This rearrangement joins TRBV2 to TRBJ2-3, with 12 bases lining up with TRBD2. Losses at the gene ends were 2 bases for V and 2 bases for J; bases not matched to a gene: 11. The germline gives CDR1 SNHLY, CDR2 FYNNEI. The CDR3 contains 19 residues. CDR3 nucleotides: TGTGCCAGCAGTGAACTAGCGGGAGGGCGGAGGGGGGTCACAGATACGCAGTATTTT. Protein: CASSELAGGRRGVTDTQYF.

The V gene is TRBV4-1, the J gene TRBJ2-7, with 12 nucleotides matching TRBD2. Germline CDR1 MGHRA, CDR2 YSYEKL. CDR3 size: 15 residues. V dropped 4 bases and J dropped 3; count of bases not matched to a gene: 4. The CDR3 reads CASSPTSGRNYEQYF. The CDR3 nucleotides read TGCGCCAGCAGCCCTACTAGCGGGAGGAACTACGAGCAGTACTTC.

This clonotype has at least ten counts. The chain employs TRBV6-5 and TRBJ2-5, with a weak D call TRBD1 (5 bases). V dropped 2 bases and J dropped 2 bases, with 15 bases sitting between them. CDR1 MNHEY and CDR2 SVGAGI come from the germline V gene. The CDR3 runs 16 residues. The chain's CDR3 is CASSYRKVGEQETQYF. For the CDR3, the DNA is TGTGCCAGCAGTTACAGAAAAGTAGGGGAACAAGAGACCCAGTACTTC.

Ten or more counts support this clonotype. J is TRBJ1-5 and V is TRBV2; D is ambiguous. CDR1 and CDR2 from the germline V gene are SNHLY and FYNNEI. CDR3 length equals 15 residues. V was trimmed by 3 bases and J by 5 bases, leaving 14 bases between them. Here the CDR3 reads CASSEVDPADQPQHF. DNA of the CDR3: TGTGCCAGCAGTGAGGTGGACCCGGCGGATCAGCCCCAGCATTTT. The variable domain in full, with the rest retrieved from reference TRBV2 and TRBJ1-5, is EPEVTQTPSHQVTQMGQEVILRCVPISNHLYFYWYRQILGQKVEFLVSFYNNEISEKSEIFDDQFSVERPDGSNFTLKIRSTKLEDSAMYFCASSEVDPADQPQHFGDGTRLSIL.

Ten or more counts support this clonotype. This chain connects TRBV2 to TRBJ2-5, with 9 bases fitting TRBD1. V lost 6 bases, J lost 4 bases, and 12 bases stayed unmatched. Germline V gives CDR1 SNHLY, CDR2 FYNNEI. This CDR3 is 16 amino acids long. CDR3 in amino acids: CASRKVGQGLRETQYF. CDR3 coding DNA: TGTGCCAGCAGGAAGGTGGGACAGGGATTGCGAGAGACCCAGTACTTC.

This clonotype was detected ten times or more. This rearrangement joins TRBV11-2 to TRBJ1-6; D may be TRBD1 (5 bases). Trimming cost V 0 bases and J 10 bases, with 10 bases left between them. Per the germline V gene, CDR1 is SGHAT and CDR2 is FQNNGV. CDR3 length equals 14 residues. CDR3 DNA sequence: TGTGCCAGCAGCTTAGAAGTAGGGGAATCACCCCTCCACTTT. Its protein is CASSLEVGESPLHF.